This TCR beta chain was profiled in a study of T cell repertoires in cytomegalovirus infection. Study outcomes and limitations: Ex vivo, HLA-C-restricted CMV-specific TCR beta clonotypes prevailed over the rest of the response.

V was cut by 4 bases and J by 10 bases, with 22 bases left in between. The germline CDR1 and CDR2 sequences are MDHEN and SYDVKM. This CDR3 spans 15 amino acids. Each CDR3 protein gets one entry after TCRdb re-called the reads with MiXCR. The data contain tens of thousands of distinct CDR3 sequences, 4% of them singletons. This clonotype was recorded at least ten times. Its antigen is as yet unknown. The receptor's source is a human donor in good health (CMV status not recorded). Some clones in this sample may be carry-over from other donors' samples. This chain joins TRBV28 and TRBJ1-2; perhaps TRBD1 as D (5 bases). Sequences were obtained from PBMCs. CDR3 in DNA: TGTGCCAGCAGTTCCCCAGCCGGGGGGATTAAGGACTACACCTTC. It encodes CASSSPAGGIKDYTF.